Following are 25 T cell receptor beta chains from one sample sequenced in a study of shared clonotypes between healthy human individuals (dated by TCRdb to the early 2020s). The library was generated by the immunoSEQ multiplex PCR assay. TCRdb took over this immuneACCESS table, retaining in-frame rearrangements with V and J assigned. Such tables are incomplete; in checked studies, under half of the missing clones stem from an unresolved V gene, and the remainder is unexplained. The sample table holds 2 million to 3 million clones, of which around nine tenths were seen once. The ten largest clones add up to around 0.14% of the sample. The specimen sequenced was naive CD4+ T cells sorted from blood. In light of the paper, this sample's cell subset or site label describes: CD45RA+ positively selected. The receptors were gathered from a man aged 18-30 years in good health.

V is TRBV4-3 and J is TRBJ1-3, with a weak D call TRBD1 (5 bases). Germline V CDR1 and CDR2: LGHNA, YSLEER. Trimming pared 1 base from V and 2 bases from J, leaving 9 bases between. The CDR3 sequence is 15 residues long. CDR3 amino acids: CASSQARAAGNTIYF. In nucleotides, the CDR3 is TGCGCCAGCAGCCAAGCCAGGGCAGCTGGAAACACCATATATTTT.

The V call is TRBV5-1, the J call TRBJ1-2; D is undetermined. The CDR3 has 14 residues. Trimming took off 2 bases at V and 4 bases at J, with 12 bases between the two ends. The germline gives CDR1 SGHRS, CDR2 YFSETQ. Here the CDR3 DNA reads TGCGCCAGCAGCTTCGACCGGTCGGTCTATGGCTACACCTTC. Translation: CASSFDRSVYGYTF.

This clone was seen just once. This chain connects TRBV5-1 to TRBJ2-3; 10 bases line up with TRBD2. CDR3 size: 14 residues. V was pared by 4 bases and J by 6 bases, with 5 bases of the junction left unmatched. The germline V gene encodes CDR1 SGHRS and CDR2 YFSETQ. CDR3 bases: TGCGCCAGCAGCCAAGGACTAGCGGTCGATACGCAGTATTTT. Its protein is CASSQGLAVDTQYF.

The chain is built from TRBV4-1 and TRBJ1-6, with unresolved D. Trimming pared 0 bases from V and 5 bases from J, leaving 11 bases between. CDR1 is MGHRA, CDR2 YSYEKL, per germline. CDR3 length equals 16 residues. The CDR3 sequence: CASSQDRGFDNSPLHF. The CDR3, as DNA: TGCGCCAGCAGCCAAGATCGGGGATTTGATAATTCACCCCTCCACTTT.

The rearrangement joins TRBV5-1 to TRBJ1-1; D unclear. The CDR3 sequence is 15 residues long. V lost 7 bases, J lost 5 bases, and 21 bases lay in between. The germline V gene has CDR1 SGHRS and CDR2 YFSETQ. The CDR3 nucleotides read TGCGCCAGCCTAAACGGAACAAGCCGCGGGACTGAAGCTTTCTTT. Protein sequence: CASLNGTSRGTEAFF.

As regards this clone: This sample also contains other DNA sequences that code for the same CDR3. The chain employs TRBV19 and TRBJ1-5; D may be TRBD1 (5 bases). Germline loops: CDR1 LNHDA, CDR2 SQIVND (reference sequence). V dropped 3 bases and J dropped 4 bases, with 13 bases sitting between them. The CDR3 sequence is 15 residues long. The CDR3, as DNA: TGTGCCAGTAGTATTATCCAGGGAGGTAATCAGCCCCAGCATTTT. Translating it yields CASSIIQGGNQPQHF.

The V gene is TRBV30, the J gene TRBJ2-6; 9 positions agree with TRBD1. CDR3 length: 19 amino acids. Trimming at V came to 5 bases and at J to 3 bases, leaving 17 bases not matched to a gene. Germline V lookup: CDR1 GTSNPN, CDR2 SVGIG (reference sequence). CDR3 sequence (DNA): TGTGCCTGGGATAGAAGGAGACAGGGGGTCGTAGTTGGGGCCAACGTCCTGACTTTC. It is translated as CAWDRRRQGVVVGANVLTF.

The genes are TRBV7-2 and TRBJ1-6; 10 positions agree with TRBD1. The germline V gene encodes CDR1 SGHTA and CDR2 FQGNSA. The CDR3 spans 16 residues. V lost 3 bases, J lost 10 bases, and 9 bases stayed unmatched. CDR3 protein: CASSFPTGTGASPLHF. The CDR3 nucleotides read TGTGCCAGCAGCTTCCCCACGGGGACAGGGGCCTCACCCCTCCACTTT.

The chain uses TRBV6-1 and TRBJ1-1; the match to TRBD1 covers 10 bases. The CDR3 covers 15 residues. Germline loops: CDR1 MNHNS, CDR2 SASEGT. Trimming took 5 bases from V and 0 from J; bases not matched to a gene: 3. CDR3 in DNA: TGTGCCAGCAGTTTGGGACAGGGGATGAACACTGAAGCTTTCTTT. Protein sequence: CASSLGQGMNTEAFF.

CDR3 residues: CASSWGQGPGSYEQYF. Written as DNA, the CDR3 is TGTGCCAGCAGCTGGGGACAGGGCCCGGGGTCCTACGAGCAGTACTTC. V usage is TRBV5-5 and J usage is TRBJ2-7; 9 bases line up with TRBD1. Germline V lookup: CDR1 SGHKS, CDR2 YYEKEE (reference sequence). This CDR3 region has 16 residues. The ends lost 3 bases at V and 1 base at J; junction bases unmatched: 8.

This chain links TRBV27 with TRBJ1-5; D uncertain. The CDR3 spans 13 residues. V was shortened by 2 bases and J by 4 bases, with 6 bases between the two germline ends. CDR1 is MNHEY, CDR2 SMNVEV, per germline (reference sequence). For the CDR3, the DNA is TGTGCCAGCAGTTTAAGGATAAATCAGCCCCAGCATTTT. Translating gives CASSLRINQPQHF.

V is TRBV6-5 and J is TRBJ1-1; 8 nucleotides align to TRBD1. The CDR3 has 15 amino acids. Germline loops: CDR1 MNHEY, CDR2 SVGAGI. V lost 0 bases to trimming and J lost 5 bases; unmatched junction nucleotides: 5. Written as DNA, the CDR3 is TGTGCCAGCAGTTACTCTTGGACAGGGATGACTGAAGCTTTCTTT. Protein sequence: CASSYSWTGMTEAFF.

The V and J genes are TRBV30 and TRBJ1-2, with TRBD1 matching over 7 bases. CDR3 size: 13 residues. Germline loops: CDR1 GTSNPN, CDR2 SVGIG (reference sequence). V was clipped by 4 bases and J by 4 bases; unmatched bases: 6. CDR3 nucleotides: TGTGCCTGGACTGAGACAGGGACCTATGGCTACACCTTC. Translated: CAWTETGTYGYTF.

The rearrangement uses TRBV27 and TRBJ2-7, with 9 positions matching TRBD2. In germline, CDR1 is MNHEY, CDR2 SMNVEV (reference sequence). V gave up 6 bases and J gave up 2 bases; unmatched junction bases: 11. This CDR3 has 16 amino acids. The CDR3: CASSPMSRGGAYEQYF. CDR3 nucleotide sequence: TGTGCCAGCAGCCCCATGTCGCGGGGGGGAGCCTACGAGCAGTACTTC.

The V call is TRBV7-9, the J call TRBJ1-2, with 10 bases aligning to TRBD1. The V gene's germline CDR1 is SEHNR and CDR2 FQNEAQ (reference sequence). Germline trimming cut 3 bases from V and 11 bases from J; bases unmatched to any gene: 15. The CDR3 length is 16 residues. The CDR3 here is CASSLGDRGRSMRYTF. DNA of the CDR3: TGTGCCAGCAGCTTGGGGGACAGGGGTCGCTCTATGAGGTACACCTTC.

Of note for this clone: This sample includes further DNA sequences coding for the same CDR3. The V and J genes are TRBV2 and TRBJ2-5, with D possibly matching TRBD2 (6 bases). Trimming took off 3 bases at V and 5 bases at J, with 7 bases between the two ends. The CDR3 length is 12 residues. From germline, CDR1 is SNHLY and CDR2 FYNNEI. This CDR3 is CASSDGGETQYF. The DNA for the CDR3 is TGTGCCAGCAGTGATGGGGGGGAGACCCAGTACTTC.

This clone has only a few counts. CDR3 region: CAISESGWTEAFF. CDR3 coding DNA: TGTGCCATCAGTGAGTCCGGTTGGACTGAAGCTTTCTTT. The rearrangement links TRBV10-3 to TRBJ1-1; D ambiguous. Per the germline V gene, CDR1 is ENHRY and CDR2 is SYGVKD. The CDR3 extends over 13 amino acids. V gave up 0 bases and J gave up 5 bases, with 7 bases separating them.

The chain carries TRBV7-3 and TRBJ2-1; 9 bases map to TRBD2. Trimming cost V 2 bases and J 7 bases; bases outside gene matches: 9. This CDR3 contains 16 residues. The germline gives CDR1 SGHTA, CDR2 FQGTGA. CDR3 sequence reads: CASSLERGAFRNEQFF. The CDR3 region has the DNA TGTGCCAGCAGCTTAGAGCGGGGGGCCTTCCGTAATGAGCAGTTCTTC.

V and J are TRBV28 and TRBJ1-5; D is possibly TRBD1 (6 bases). The V and J ends lost 5 bases and 2 bases respectively, with 13 bases between them. The germline V gene has CDR1 MDHEN and CDR2 SYDVKM. This CDR3 comprises 15 residues. Here the CDR3 DNA reads TGTGCCAGCAGTACCACAGGGACGGGCAATCAGCCCCAGCATTTT. Translation gives CASSTTGTGNQPQHF.

The chain couples TRBV7-2 to TRBJ2-3; 9 bases fit TRBD2. The germline V gene encodes CDR1 SGHTA and CDR2 FQGNSA. Germline trimming cut 0 bases from V and 7 bases from J; bases unmatched to any gene: 8. This CDR3 has 16 residues. Written as DNA, the CDR3 is TGTGCCAGCAGCTTAGCCGCCGGCGGGGGGGCCTATACGCAGTATTTT. It encodes CASSLAAGGGAYTQYF.

DNA of the CDR3: TGTGCCAGCAGAAGGGACAGGGGGAACACTGAAGCTTTCTTT. Residues: CASRRDRGNTEAFF. The V call is TRBV28, the J call TRBJ1-1; 10 nucleotides align to TRBD1. After removal of 6 bases from V and 1 base from J, the junction contained 2 bases not matched to a gene. This CDR3 is 14 amino acids long. Germline V gene data show CDR1 as MDHEN and CDR2 as SYDVKM.

The gene calls are TRBV5-4 and TRBJ1-3; D remains ambiguous. Trimming removed 4 bases from V and 0 bases from J, with 8 bases in between. The CDR3 loop spans 14 amino acids. CDR1 is SGHNT and CDR2 is YYREEE in the germline V gene (reference sequence). Here the CDR3 DNA reads TGTGCCAGCAGCGCGGACCCCTCTGGAAACACCATATATTTT. Protein: CASSADPSGNTIYF.

The chain employs TRBV18 and TRBJ1-1; D remains ambiguous. The CDR3 loop spans 14 amino acids. Germline V gene lookup returns CDR1 KGHSH and CDR2 LQKENI. V shed 3 bases and J shed 1 base, with 9 bases lying between them. CDR3 sequence (DNA): TGTGCCAGCTCACCCGGTTTTACGAACACTGAAGCTTTCTTT. This translates into CASSPGFTNTEAFF.

On this clone: The sample has other DNA sequences that encode this CDR3 too. The chain joins TRBV30 to TRBJ2-3; 8 bases map to TRBD2. The V gene's germline CDR1 is GTSNPN and CDR2 SVGIG (reference sequence). This CDR3 is built from 14 residues. After removal of 0 bases from V and 6 bases from J, the junction contained 5 bases not matched to a gene. The CDR3: CAWSVGGGSDTQYF. The DNA of the CDR3 is TGTGCCTGGAGTGTAGGCGGGGGGTCCGATACGCAGTATTTT.

The chain combines TRBV7-9 with TRBJ2-7; D is undetermined. In germline, CDR1 is SEHNR, CDR2 FQNEAQ (reference sequence). There are 16 residues in the CDR3. V was shortened by 2 bases and J by 2 bases, with 16 bases between the two germline ends. CDR3 loop: CASSLREGPQTYEQYF. CDR3 nucleotide sequence: TGTGCCAGCAGCTTAAGGGAAGGGCCGCAAACCTACGAGCAGTACTTC.